This TCR beta chain was sequenced for a study of cytomegalovirus exposure and HLA in healthy donors. Overall study context: Early released data had about 80 million unique TCRs, all coming from HLA-typed donors. Findings and caveats of the study: There were some V segments, including TRBV6-2 and TRBV6-3, excluded as indistinguishable. A missense DCLRE1C variant was associated with V- and J-gene trimming of TCR beta chains in a later analysis, and an independent cohort replicated the association.

The PCR was carried out with 60 Vbeta primers and 13 Jbeta primers. Data came from immunoSEQ multiplex PCR; TCRdb stores just in-frame clones and leaves some out. Here the sample spans 200,000 to 250,000 clones, 75% to 90% being singletons. Notes on this clone: Its specificity is not known.

CDR3 length: 14 residues. V was pared by 11 bases and J by 1 base, with 15 bases between. The germline CDR1 and CDR2 sequences are SEHNR and FQNEAQ (reference sequence). Sequences were obtained from PBMCs. The receptor's source is a woman aged 18-29 years in good health and CMV-seronegative. The rearrangement joins TRBV7-9 to TRBJ1-3, with D unclear. The CDR3 region is CASERVRSGNTIYF. CDR3 in DNA: TGTGCCTCGGAGAGGGTTCGTTCTGGAAACACCATATATTTT.